This T cell receptor (beta chain) was obtained from a study of cytotoxic CD8 clonotypes in ibrutinib-treated CLL. Study details: Outcomes included 24 partial and 2 complete responses; after median roughly six years, roughly 14 stayed remitted and around 12 progressed. Per sample, productive templates averaged almost 260,000 and productive rearrangements averaged approximately 100,000. Study-wide findings and caveats: Public clonotypes (which were uncommon) either contracted or remained stable on treatment.

For this clone: Its matching antigen is unknown.

CDR1 LNHDA and CDR2 SQIVND come from the germline V gene (reference sequence). This CDR3 is 18 amino acids long. Between the trimmed V and J ends, which lost 2 bases and 0 bases, there was a span of 17 bases. Targeted sequencing depth ranged from 1 in 200,000 to 1 in 1 million T cells. Using immunoSEQ multiplex PCR, the repertoire was profiled, and TCRdb retains in-frame clones only, with some absent. Of under 200,000 clones in the sample, roughly four fifths are singletons; the top ten hold about 4.5%. This sequence originates from a human donor with chronic lymphocytic leukemia. The chain carries TRBV19 and TRBJ2-4, with D maybe TRBD1 (6 bases). Specimen: PBMCs, collected after 24 months of ibrutinib treatment. The CDR3 protein is CASSIPTGRGRAKNIQYF. Written as DNA, the CDR3 is TGTGCCAGTAGTATACCGACGGGAAGGGGGAGAGCCAAAAACATTCAGTACTTC. The variable domain in full, completed from reference TRBV19 and TRBJ2-4, reads DGGITQSPKYLFRKEGQNVTLSCEQNLNHDAMYWYRQDPGQGLRLIYYSQIVNDFQKGDIAEGYSVSREKKESFPLTVTSAQKNPTAFYLCASSIPTGRGRAKNIQYFGAGTRLSVL.